These T cell receptor beta chains were read from a single sample in a study of Tregs in tolerant kidney transplant recipients. Their cognate antigens are unknown. Sequencing used immunoSEQ multiplex PCR; TCRdb keeps in-frame clones, though not all of them. The sample lists about 11,000 clones; around 91% were seen once. The specimen comprised Tregs from blood cultured with allogeneic cells, sampled before the transplant. The source of these receptors is a human patient who received a combined kidney and bone marrow transplant. Both conserved end residues are part of each CDR3. Each record gives: V gene, D gene, J gene, clone size, CDR3 protein, CDR3 DNA. The D gene is left open where the match is weak. Clone sizes are given selectively: once, few, many, or a class where the clone is expanded.

TRBV18	NA	TRBJ1-2	NA	CASSPGLTGYTF	TGTGCCAGCTCACCGGGTCTTACTGGCTACACCTTC
TRBV7-9	NA	TRBJ2-1	NA	CASSLKVGIYNERFF	TGTGCCAGCAGCTTAAAAGTTGGTATCTACAATGAGCGGTTCTTC
TRBV5-4	NA	TRBJ1-1	NA	CASSLGQTNTEAFF	TGTGCCAGCAGCTTGGGACAGACGAACACTGAAGCTTTCTTT
TRBV19	TRBD2	TRBJ2-3	NA	CASTAGRAADTQYF	TGTGCCAGTACTGCCGGGAGGGCGGCAGATACGCAGTATTTT
TRBV5-1	TRBD1	TRBJ1-4	few	CASSLGAGGIGEKLFF	TGCGCCAGCAGTTTAGGGGCAGGGGGTATAGGAGAAAAACTGTTTTTT
TRBV11-2	NA	TRBJ2-1	NA	CASSVYNEQFF	TGTGCCAGCAGCGTTTACAATGAGCAGTTCTTC
TRBV11-2	NA	TRBJ2-1	once	CASSLVFSGRYNEQFF	TGTGCCAGCAGCTTAGTCTTCAGCGGGCGTTACAATGAGCAGTTCTTC
TRBV4-3	TRBD2	TRBJ2-3	NA	CASSQLGTSGSTDTQYF	TGCGCCAGCAGCCAGCTCGGGACTAGCGGTAGCACAGATACGCAGTATTTT
TRBV7-2	NA	TRBJ2-3	NA	CASSLGGASGGYF	TGTGCCAGCAGCTTAGGGGGGGCTAGCGGTGGATATTTT
TRBV7-2	TRBD1	TRBJ2-7	few	CASSQTGYEQYF	TGTGCCAGCAGCCAGACAGGGTACGAGCAGTACTTC
TRBV9	NA	TRBJ2-7	NA	CASSKAGSGFREQYF	TGTGCCAGCAGCAAAGCAGGTTCTGGCTTTCGGGAGCAGTACTTC
TRBV29-1	TRBD2	TRBJ2-5	NA	CSARLAGGSWQETQYF	TGCAGCGCCAGACTAGCGGGGGGAAGTTGGCAAGAGACCCAGTACTTC
TRBV19	NA	TRBJ2-1	NA	CASSIYGAGAFDEQFF	TGTGCCAGTAGTATATATGGTGCGGGTGCTTTCGATGAGCAGTTCTTC
TRBV4-1	TRBD1	TRBJ2-2	NA	CASRLTGQFTGELFF	TGCGCCAGCCGGCTGACAGGGCAATTTACCGGGGAGCTGTTTTTT
TRBV19	NA	TRBJ2-7	NA	CASSYRVKETYEQYF	TGTGCCAGTAGTTACAGGGTAAAGGAGACCTACGAGCAGTACTTC
TRBV15	TRBD1	TRBJ2-3	once	CATSIGGLDTQYF	TGTGCCACCAGCATAGGGGGCCTAGATACGCAGTATTTT
TRBV18	TRBD1	TRBJ2-7	NA	CASSPSNRGRYEQYF	TGTGCCAGCTCACCATCGAACAGGGGCAGGTACGAGCAGTACTTC
TRBV5-1	TRBD1	TRBJ2-1	NA	CASSLRQGTYNEQFF	TGCGCCAGCAGCTTGAGACAGGGCACCTACAATGAGCAGTTCTTC
TRBV19	NA	TRBJ2-7	NA	CASSTPLDSSEQYF	TGTGCCAGTAGTACACCGCTAGACAGTAGCGAGCAGTACTTC
TRBV5-1	TRBD1	TRBJ1-1	NA	CASSRDREDTEAFF	TGCGCCAGCAGCCGGGACAGGGAGGACACTGAAGCTTTCTTT
TRBV2	NA	TRBJ1-6	NA	CAEGRHNSPLHF	TGTGCGGAAGGGCGGCATAATTCACCCCTCCACTTT
TRBV7-9	NA	TRBJ2-3	NA	CASSLRQLNTDTQYF	TGTGCCAGCAGCTTAAGACAGCTGAACACAGATACGCAGTATTTT
TRBV5-1	NA	TRBJ2-6	NA	CASSRTGSGANVLTF	TGCGCCAGCAGCCGCACAGGGTCTGGGGCCAACGTCCTGACTTTC
TRBV27	NA	TRBJ2-7	NA	CASSASEVSSYEQYF	TGTGCCAGCAGTGCCTCCGAGGTAAGCTCCTACGAGCAGTACTTC
TRBV28	NA	TRBJ2-1	NA	CASSFPGVPRSYNEQFF	TGTGCCAGCAGTTTCCCGGGGGTCCCTCGCTCCTACAATGAGCAGTTCTTC
TRBV19	NA	TRBJ2-2	NA	CASSIGQAGELFF	TGTGCCAGTAGTATAGGGCAGGCCGGGGAGCTGTTTTTT
TRBV28	NA	TRBJ1-2	NA	CASSLSSGGYTF	TGTGCCAGCAGTTTATCGAGTGGAGGCTACACCTTC
TRBV7-6	NA	TRBJ2-5	NA	CASSLGVGVRKETQYF	TGTGCCAGCAGCTTAGGGGTCGGGGTCAGAAAAGAGACCCAGTACTTC
TRBV4-3	TRBD1	TRBJ1-2	NA	CASSQLRTGDMGSNYGYTF	TGCGCCAGCAGCCAACTCCGGACAGGGGACATGGGCTCTAACTATGGCTACACCTTC
TRBV27	NA	TRBJ1-3	NA	CASSLTDSGNTIYF	TGTGCCAGCAGTTTGACGGACAGTGGAAACACCATATATTTT
TRBV6-1	TRBD2	TRBJ2-1	NA	CASSESLSKAIAGVGQFF	TGTGCCAGCAGTGAATCCCTATCTAAGGCAATAGCGGGAGTTGGGCAGTTCTTC
TRBV5-6	NA	TRBJ1-4	few	CASRGCLNEKLFF	TGTGCCAGCCGAGGATGCCTTAATGAAAAACTGTTTTTT
TRBV6-5	TRBD2	TRBJ2-2	NA	CASRRLAAGTGELFF	TGTGCCAGCAGGCGACTAGCGGCGGGGACCGGGGAGCTGTTTTTT
TRBV4-1	TRBD1	TRBJ1-4	NA	CASSQEGTANEKLFF	TGCGCCAGCAGCCAAGAGGGGACAGCTAATGAAAAACTGTTTTTT
TRBV16	NA	TRBJ2-5	NA	CASSPGTGKTQETQYF	TGTGCCAGCAGCCCTGGGACGGGGAAGACCCAAGAGACCCAGTACTTC
TRBV23-1	NA	TRBJ2-7	NA	CASSQSTDRMLPYEQYF	TGCGCCAGCAGTCAATCGACGGATCGAATGTTACCCTACGAGCAGTACTTC
TRBV5-1	NA	TRBJ2-7	once	CASIRDPSSYEQYF	TGCGCCAGTATCAGGGATCCCAGCTCCTACGAGCAGTACTTC
TRBV6-1	NA	TRBJ1-5	NA	CASSEAPWSGLNQPQHF	TGTGCCAGCAGTGAAGCGCCGTGGTCAGGGCTCAATCAGCCCCAGCATTTT
TRBV4-2	NA	TRBJ2-3	NA	CASSQESSGSMWDTQYF	TGTGCCAGCAGCCAAGAGTCGAGCGGGTCCATGTGGGATACGCAGTATTTT
TRBV18	NA	TRBJ2-1	NA	CASSGAGNEQFF	TGTGCCAGCTCTGGGGCCGGGAATGAGCAGTTCTTC
TRBV27	NA	TRBJ1-5	NA	CASSYQGIGDQPQHF	TGTGCCAGCAGTTACCAAGGGATTGGGGATCAGCCCCAGCATTTT
TRBV5-1	TRBD2	TRBJ2-7	NA	CASSPSGGSYEQYF	TGCGCCAGCTCCCCTAGCGGGGGCTCCTACGAGCAGTACTTC
TRBV5-4	NA	TRBJ2-5	NA	CASSLDAETQYF	TGTGCCAGCAGCTTGGACGCGGAGACCCAGTACTTC
TRBV4-3	NA	TRBJ1-1	NA	CASSQARGRGLNTEAFF	TGCGCCAGCAGCCAAGCACGGGGGCGGGGATTGAACACTGAAGCTTTCTTT
TRBV7-2	TRBD1	TRBJ2-7	NA	CASSLGGDRRNEQYF	TGTGCCAGCAGCTTAGGGGGGGACAGGCGAAACGAGCAGTACTTC
TRBV6-5	NA	TRBJ1-3	large	CASSYQSSGNTIYF	TGTGCCAGCAGTTACCAGAGCTCTGGAAACACCATATATTTT
TRBV5-1	TRBD1	TRBJ2-2	NA	CASSLQPGQGFFSNTGELFF	TGCGCCAGCAGCTTGCAGCCGGGACAGGGTTTTTTCTCGAACACCGGGGAGCTGTTTTTT
TRBV10-3	NA	TRBJ1-2	NA	CAISYDRDGYTF	TGTGCCATCAGCTACGACAGAGATGGCTACACCTTC
TRBV4-2	TRBD1	TRBJ2-7	NA	CASSHNVLGTGSVGQYF	TGTGCCAGCAGCCATAACGTGCTCGGGACAGGATCCGTGGGGCAGTACTTC
TRBV7-9	NA	TRBJ1-1	NA	CASSSPDRMNTEAFF	TGTGCCAGCAGCTCCCCGGACAGAATGAACACTGAAGCTTTCTTT
TRBV18	TRBD1	TRBJ2-7	NA	CASSPGTGGVEQYF	TGTGCCAGCTCTCCCGGGACAGGGGGTGTCGAGCAGTACTTC
TRBV12-5	NA	TRBJ2-1	few	CASGMGPYNEQFF	TGTGCTAGTGGTATGGGGCCCTACAATGAGCAGTTCTTC
TRBV7-1	TRBD1	TRBJ2-7	once	CASSQTGYEQYF	TGTGCCAGCAGCCAGACAGGGTACGAGCAGTACTTC
TRBV19	NA	TRBJ2-5	NA	CASSELWVQEAQYF	TGTGCCAGTAGTGAGTTGTGGGTCCAAGAGGCCCAGTACTTC
TRBV29-1	TRBD2	TRBJ2-1	NA	CSVDISGTTRYNEQFF	TGCAGCGTAGATATTAGCGGGACAACTCGTTACAATGAGCAGTTCTTC
TRBV4-2	TRBD2	TRBJ2-3	once	CASSQDLRGGLVTQYF	TGTGCCAGCAGCCAAGACCTTCGGGGGGGCCTGGTTACGCAGTATTTT
TRBV7-2	NA	TRBJ2-3	NA	CTSSLNFGTDTQYF	TGTACCAGCAGCTTGAATTTCGGCACAGATACGCAGTATTTT
TRBV6-6	TRBD1	TRBJ2-7	few	CASSYSGQSSYEQYF	TGTGCCAGCAGTTACTCGGGACAGAGCTCCTACGAGCAGTACTTC
TRBV29-1	NA	TRBJ2-7	NA	CSAEVRAYEQYF	TGCAGCGCTGAGGTCAGGGCCTACGAGCAGTACTTC